The T cell receptor beta chain described here comes from a study of human T cells and chemical hapten exposure. Study as a whole: Minor volume differences among pooled libraries chiefly drove per-sample TCR yield variation.

As for time point: healthy volunteer bleed at 2 weeks. The template was total RNA from unfractionated whole blood. The CDR3 runs to 15 residues. V lost 5 bases, J lost 9 bases, and 10 bases stayed unmatched. The library tagged each cDNA molecule with unique molecular identifiers. MiXCR was run by TCRdb on the RACE reads, yielding one entry per CDR3 protein. The profile shows roughly 49,000 distinct CDR3 sequences, 4.3% of them singletons. The study, taken as a whole, reports: TCRs at a frequency above 1 in 1000 stayed unchanged with DPC sensitization.

This clonotype was seen ten or more times. Its specificity is not known. Sequencing input: whole blood. The chain carries TRBV12-3 or TRBV12-4 and TRBJ2-5; 12 positions agree with TRBD2. This clonotype originated in a female donor in good health. Some clones in this sample may be carry-over from other donors' samples. CDR3 in DNA: TGTGCCAGCAGTCCGCCCCCGGCTAGCGGGGGGGCCCAGTACTTC. Its translation is CASSPPPASGGAQYF.